Shown below are 17 T cell receptor beta chains from a single sample sequenced in a study of shared clonotypes between healthy human individuals. Terminally differentiated effector memory CD45RA+ cells were excluded from the naive CD8 cells, which were CD45RO-negative and positively selected for CCR7. The repertoire was sequenced with immunoSEQ multiplex PCR; TCRdb's copy has only in-frame clones and lacks some. The data hold hundreds of thousands of clones, with 92% observed a single time. Source material: naive CD8+ T cells sorted from blood. The receptor source for this set is a man aged 25-45 years in good health.

The chain is built from TRBV2 and TRBJ2-3; 12 nucleotides agree with TRBD2. The CDR3 runs 16 residues. J was trimmed by 0 bases and V by 4 bases; bases with no gene match: 2. CDR1 and CDR2 from the germline V gene are SNHLY and FYNNEI. This CDR3 reads CASSVGTSGSTDTQYF. CDR3 in DNA: TGTGCCAGCAGTGTGGGGACTAGCGGGAGCACAGATACGCAGTATTTT.

This clone was counted a few times. The chain has TRBV6-5 and TRBJ2-7; 10 positions match TRBD2. There are 14 residues in the CDR3. With 5 bases clipped from V and 5 bases from J, the junction kept 6 bases outside the gene matches. CDR1 is MNHEY, CDR2 SVGAGI, per germline. CDR3 sequence reads: CASSATSGMDEQYF. DNA for the CDR3: TGTGCCAGCAGTGCCACTAGCGGGATGGACGAGCAGTACTTC.

This sequence joins TRBV11-1 and TRBJ2-1; D gene ambiguous. This CDR3 comprises 16 residues. Germline loops: CDR1 SGHAT, CDR2 FQDESV (reference sequence). V was pared by 2 bases and J by 4 bases, with 15 bases between. The CDR3 DNA reads as TGTGCCAGCAGCTTATACGGGCCAACGGAGTACAATGAGCAGTTCTTC. It encodes CASSLYGPTEYNEQFF.

V usage is TRBV7-9 and J usage is TRBJ2-7; 7 bases align to TRBD1. Germline V gene data show CDR1 as SEHNR and CDR2 as FQNEAQ (reference sequence). V gave up 5 bases and J gave up 2 bases; unmatched junction bases: 6. This CDR3 has 14 amino acids. As DNA, the CDR3 is TGTGCCAGCAGCCCACAGGGGTCCCCCTACGAGCAGTACTTC. Protein sequence: CASSPQGSPYEQYF.

The genes are TRBV6-6 and TRBJ1-3; D is uncertain. The CDR3 totals 13 residues. In germline, CDR1 is MNHNY, CDR2 SVGAGI (reference sequence). V gave up 0 bases and J gave up 4 bases, with 4 bases separating them. DNA for the CDR3: TGTGCCAGCAGTTACTCAGGGGGAAACACCATATATTTT. It translates to CASSYSGGNTIYF.

The genes are TRBV5-8 and TRBJ1-5, with D unclear. Per the germline V gene, CDR1 is SGHTS and CDR2 is YDEGEE. The CDR3 contains 14 residues. Trimming took off 2 bases at V and 2 bases at J, with 8 bases between the two ends. CDR3 in amino acids: CASSFGVGNQPQHF. CDR3 nucleotides: TGTGCCAGCAGCTTCGGGGTTGGCAATCAGCCCCAGCATTTT. Combining the CDR3 with reference TRBV5-8 and TRBJ1-5 gives the whole variable domain EAGVTQSPTHLIKTRGQQATLRCSPISGHTSVYWYQQALGLGLQFLLWYDEGEERNRGNFPPRFSGRQFPNYSSELNVNALELEDSALYLCASSFGVGNQPQHFGDGTRLSIL.

Comments on this clone: Compared with germline, one end of the junction differs, possibly owing to a read error. This chain uses TRBV2 with TRBJ2-5; D may be TRBD1 or TRBD2 (5 bases each). The CDR3 is 13 residues long. CDR1 is SNHLY, CDR2 FYNNEI, per germline. Written as DNA, the CDR3 is TGTGCCAGCAGGGAAGTTGGGGGAGAGACCCAGTACTTC. Translation: CASREVGGETQYF.

As to this clone: This specimen includes other DNA sequences encoding the same CDR3. The chain joins TRBV2 to TRBJ2-7; possible D gene TRBD1, 6 bases. This CDR3 region has 12 residues. Germline V lookup: CDR1 SNHLY, CDR2 FYNNEI. Trimming took off 7 bases at V and 4 bases at J, with 11 bases between the two ends. In nucleotides, the CDR3 is TGTGCCAGCACTGGACAGTATTACGAGCAGTACTTC. Its translation is CASTGQYYEQYF.

The chain employs TRBV7-9 and TRBJ1-2; D ambiguous. Per germline, CDR1 SEHNR and CDR2 FQNEAQ (reference sequence). With 5 bases removed from V and 0 bases from J, the gap between germline ends came to 10 bases. CDR3 length equals 14 residues. CDR3 DNA sequence: TGTGCCAGCAGCCCCGACCCGGCTAACTATGGCTACACCTTC. It yields the protein CASSPDPANYGYTF.

Only a few counts were recorded for this clone. V and J are TRBV19 and TRBJ2-7, with TRBD1 matching 9 bases. From germline, CDR1 is LNHDA and CDR2 SQIVND (reference sequence). Germline trimming cut 10 bases from V and 2 bases from J; bases unmatched to any gene: 9. CDR3 length equals 14 residues. CDR3 sequence reads: CATTPGTGTYEQYF. CDR3 DNA sequence: TGTGCCACCACCCCCGGGACAGGGACCTACGAGCAGTACTTC.

The V gene is TRBV4-2, the J gene TRBJ1-2; no firm D call. The CDR3 is 15 residues long. The germline gives CDR1 LGHNA, CDR2 YNFKEQ. Trimming cost V 0 bases and J 6 bases, with 14 bases left between them. CDR3 protein: CASSQDGSLYDGYTF. The CDR3 nucleotides read TGTGCCAGCAGCCAAGATGGGTCTTTATACGATGGCTACACCTTC.

The chain carries TRBV6-5 and TRBJ2-1; D remains unclear. Germline V CDR1 and CDR2: MNHEY, SVGAGI. This CDR3 comprises 13 residues. Trimming left V 4 bases short and J 9 bases short, with 13 bases between. The CDR3 loop reads CASSWGRAAEQFF. For the CDR3, the DNA is TGTGCCAGCAGTTGGGGAAGGGCGGCTGAGCAGTTCTTC.

The CDR3 is CASSYRRDPYNEQFF. The CDR3 nucleotides are TGTGCCAGCAGTTACAGGAGGGATCCCTACAATGAGCAGTTCTTC. The chain joins TRBV6-6 to TRBJ2-1; TRBD2 might be the D (6 bases). Trimming took 2 bases from V and 2 from J, leaving 10 bases between them. The CDR3 has 15 amino acids. Germline CDR1 MNHNY, CDR2 SVGAGI (reference sequence).

V and J are TRBV7-8 and TRBJ2-5; D call uncertain. From germline, CDR1 is SGHVS and CDR2 FQNEAQ. This CDR3 has 12 amino acids. Trimming removed 3 bases at V and 3 bases at J, with 5 bases between. The CDR3 nucleotides are TGTGCCAGCAGCTTGGGGAAAGAGACCCAGTACTTC. Its protein is CASSLGKETQYF.

The V call is TRBV5-6, the J call TRBJ1-5; tentatively, D is TRBD1 (5 bases). CDR3 size: 15 residues. V was trimmed by 0 bases and J by 6 bases, leaving 13 bases between them. Germline V gene lookup returns CDR1 SGHDT and CDR2 YYEEEE. The CDR3 coding sequence is TGTGCCAGCAGCTTGGGAGGTAGGGGTAGTCAGCCCCAGCATTTT. It yields the protein CASSLGGRGSQPQHF. The complete variable domain, with remaining parts taken from reference TRBV5-6 and TRBJ1-5, reads DAGVTQSPTHLIKTRGQQVTLRCSPKSGHDTVSWYQQALGQGPQFIFQYYEEEERQRGNFPDRFSGHQFPNYSSELNVNALLLGDSALYLCASSLGGRGSQPQHFGDGTRLSIL.

The chain uses TRBV4-1 and TRBJ2-1, with 11 bases matching TRBD2. Germline V gene data show CDR1 as MGHRA and CDR2 as YSYEKL. The junction had 3 bases not matched to a gene; V was cut back by 4 bases and J by 4 bases. The CDR3 spans 15 residues. The CDR3 DNA reads TGCGCCAGCAGCCCGATAGCGGGAGGGTACAATGAGCAGTTCTTC. It specifies CASSPIAGGYNEQFF.

This chain uses TRBV19 with TRBJ1-2, with 7 bases matching TRBD1. Per the germline V gene, CDR1 is LNHDA and CDR2 is SQIVND (reference sequence). Germline trimming cut 5 bases from V and 3 bases from J; bases unmatched to any gene: 9. This CDR3 is 15 amino acids long. As DNA, the CDR3 is TGTGCCAGTAGTCCTCCCGACAGGGCCTACTATGGCTACACCTTC. This sequence encodes CASSPPDRAYYGYTF.